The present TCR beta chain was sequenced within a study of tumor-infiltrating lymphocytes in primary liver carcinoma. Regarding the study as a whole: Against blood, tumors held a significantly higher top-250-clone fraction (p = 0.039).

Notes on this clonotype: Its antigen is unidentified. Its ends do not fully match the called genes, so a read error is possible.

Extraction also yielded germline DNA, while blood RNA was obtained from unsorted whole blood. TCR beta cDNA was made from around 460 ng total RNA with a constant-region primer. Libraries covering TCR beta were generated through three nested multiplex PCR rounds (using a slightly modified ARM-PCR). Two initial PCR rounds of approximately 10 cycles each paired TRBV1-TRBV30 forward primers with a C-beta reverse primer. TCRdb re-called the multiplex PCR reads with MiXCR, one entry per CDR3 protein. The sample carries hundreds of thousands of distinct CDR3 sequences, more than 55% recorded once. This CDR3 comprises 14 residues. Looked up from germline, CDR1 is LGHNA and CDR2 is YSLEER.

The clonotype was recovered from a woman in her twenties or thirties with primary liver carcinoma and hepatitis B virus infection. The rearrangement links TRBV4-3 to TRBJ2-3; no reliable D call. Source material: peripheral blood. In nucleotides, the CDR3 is TGCGCCAGCAGCCTGACATTTACGGCAGATACTCAGTATTTT. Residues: CASSLTFTADTQYF.